These 31 T cell receptor beta chains were all obtained from the same sample, sequenced in a study of CD8 T cells in Susac syndrome. It was with random hexamers that roughly 0.45 to 1 ug RNA was reverse transcribed. From the immunoSEQ multiplex PCR reads, TCRdb called clonotypes with MiXCR, one entry per CDR3 protein. The sample includes about 150,000 distinct CDR3 sequences, 85% to 95% of them seen just once. The sequenced sample consisted of CD4+ T cells from PBMCs. Receptors were obtained from a human donor with Susac syndrome.

The chain is built from TRBV20-1 and TRBJ1-2, with 8 positions matching TRBD1. V shed 3 bases, J shed 8 bases, and the junction held 8 bases outside the gene matches. The CDR3 extends over 13 amino acids. Germline loops: CDR1 DFQATT, CDR2 SNEGSKA (reference sequence). The CDR3 is CSARTPGGRGYTF. The CDR3 coding sequence is TGCAGTGCTAGGACGCCAGGGGGCCGGGGCTACACCTTC.

The chain recombines TRBV15 with TRBJ1-5; no reliable D call. From germline, CDR1 is LNHNV and CDR2 YYDKDF (reference sequence). The length of the CDR3 is 14 residues. V was clipped by 3 bases and J by 0 bases, with 6 bases between them. DNA of the CDR3: TGTGCCACCAGCAGGGGCTATAGCAATCAGCCCCAGCATTTT. This gives the protein CATSRGYSNQPQHF.

The V call is TRBV5-1, the J call TRBJ1-2; weak D call: TRBD1 (6 bases). In germline, CDR1 is SGHRS, CDR2 YFSETQ. The CDR3 is 16 residues long. V lost 0 bases, J lost 6 bases, and 18 bases lay in between. CDR3 sequence reads: CASSLATPGHNNGYTF. The DNA for the CDR3 is TGCGCCAGCAGCTTGGCCACACCGGGACACAACAATGGCTACACCTTC.

The rearrangement uses TRBV9 and TRBJ2-5; possibly TRBD1 or TRBD2 for D (5 bases each). The J call is doubtful: the DNA matches TRBJ2-1 better. The length of the CDR3 is 15 residues. From germline, CDR1 is SGDLS and CDR2 YYNGEE. Here the CDR3 reads CASSVGGTQILAQFF. DNA for the CDR3: TGTGCCAGCAGCGTAGGAGGGACCCAGATCCTTGCCCAGTTCTTC.

The CDR3: CASSIQGTNQPQHF. The CDR3 DNA reads TGTGCCAGTAGTATTCAGGGTACGAATCAGCCCCAGCATTTT. The V gene is TRBV19, the J gene TRBJ1-5, with D perhaps matching TRBD1 (5 bases). The CDR3 runs 14 residues. From germline, CDR1 is LNHDA and CDR2 SQIVND (reference sequence). With 3 bases removed from V and 4 bases from J, the gap between germline ends came to 10 bases.

The chain joins TRBV20-1 to TRBJ1-5, with 9 bases that match TRBD1. The germline V gene has CDR1 DFQATT and CDR2 SNEGSKA (reference sequence). J was trimmed by 4 bases and V by 1 base; bases with no gene match: 2. The CDR3 is 14 residues long. The CDR3 loop reads CSARGQGGNQPQHF. CDR3 DNA: TGCAGTGCTAGAGGACAGGGGGGTAATCAGCCCCAGCATTTT.

V and J are TRBV11-2 and TRBJ1-1; D uncertain. Trimming left V 0 bases short and J 3 bases short, with 5 bases between. CDR3 size: 13 residues. The germline V gene encodes CDR1 SGHAT and CDR2 FQNNGV. CDR3 residues: CASSLDQYTEAFF. Written as DNA, the CDR3 is TGTGCCAGCAGCTTAGACCAGTACACTGAAGCTTTCTTT.

The chain is built from TRBV10-3 and TRBJ2-7; possibly TRBD1 for D (5 bases). V was clipped by 8 bases and J by 4 bases, with 15 bases between them. This CDR3 contains 13 residues. Per the germline V gene, CDR1 is ENHRY and CDR2 is SYGVKD. Written as DNA, the CDR3 is TGTGCCATCGGGGAAGGGGCCTGGTACGAGCAGTACTTC. Its protein product is CAIGEGAWYEQYF.

The CDR3 sequence: CATSSPGTGIYTF. CDR3 nucleotide sequence: TGTGCCACCAGTTCCCCGGGGACAGGTATCTACACCTTC. The rearrangement joins TRBV24-1 to TRBJ1-2; TRBD1 aligns across 8 bases. The germline gives CDR1 KGHDR, CDR2 SFDVKD. The trim removed 6 bases at V and 10 bases at J, leaving 9 bases unmatched. The CDR3 is made up of 13 amino acids.

CDR3 residues: CASSQESRNYGYTF. In DNA form, the CDR3 reads TGTGCCAGCAGCCAAGAGTCCAGAAACTATGGCTACACCTTC. The chain is built from TRBV3-1 and TRBJ1-2; D is unclear. CDR1 LGHDT and CDR2 YNNKEL come from the germline V gene (reference sequence). This CDR3 region has 14 residues. V was shortened by 0 bases and J by 2 bases, with 7 bases between the two germline ends.

V is TRBV7-2 and J is TRBJ1-2; 7 bases fit TRBD1. V lost 5 bases, J lost 6 bases, and 15 bases stayed unmatched. This CDR3 has 16 residues. Germline V gene data show CDR1 as SGHTA and CDR2 as FQGNSA. Written as DNA, the CDR3 is TGTGCCAGCAGCGAACGGGACAGTCCTCTTGGGAATGGCTACACCTTC. Encoded protein: CASSERDSPLGNGYTF.

The chain employs TRBV29-1 and TRBJ2-1; 7 bases map to TRBD1. Trimming at V came to 7 bases and at J to 2 bases, leaving 17 bases not matched to a gene. Germline CDR1 and CDR2: SQVTM and ANQGSEA. This CDR3 is built from 17 residues. The chain's CDR3 is CSAGTEALRTTYNEQFF. The DNA of the CDR3 is TGCAGCGCCGGGACAGAAGCACTCCGTACCACCTACAATGAGCAGTTCTTC.

The V and J genes are TRBV2 and TRBJ2-7; D not certain. This CDR3 is built from 15 residues. The germline CDR1 and CDR2 sequences are SNHLY and FYNNEI. V lost 7 bases to trimming and J lost 0 bases, with 16 bases between them. CDR3 sequence: CASIPLGENSYEQYF. In DNA form, the CDR3 reads TGTGCCAGCATCCCGTTAGGTGAAAACTCCTACGAGCAGTACTTC.

This rearrangement joins TRBV20-1 to TRBJ2-5, with 8 bases aligning to TRBD1. The V gene's germline CDR1 is DFQATT and CDR2 SNEGSKA (reference sequence). With 0 bases clipped from V and 5 bases from J, the junction kept 5 bases outside the gene matches. This CDR3 is built from 14 residues. DNA of the CDR3: TGCAGTGCTAGAGATCTGGACAGGGTGGAGACCCAGTACTTC. As protein: CSARDLDRVETQYF.

The chain carries TRBV2 and TRBJ2-5, with a weak D call TRBD1 (6 bases). Germline V gene sequence: CDR1 SNHLY, CDR2 FYNNEI. V lost 10 bases and J lost 7, with 13 bases in between. The CDR3 contains 11 residues. Here the CDR3 reads CATRGEGTQYF. The DNA of the CDR3 is TGTGCCACCAGGGGAGAGGGGACCCAGTACTTC. The whole variable domain, remainder taken from reference TRBV2 and TRBJ2-5, is EPEVTQTPSHQVTQMGQEVILRCVPISNHLYFYWYRQILGQKVEFLVSFYNNEISEKSEIFDDQFSVERPDGSNFTLKIRSTKLEDSAMYFCATRGEGTQYFGPGTRLLVL.

The rearrangement uses TRBV12-3 or TRBV12-4 and TRBJ1-2, with a tentative D call TRBD1 (5 bases). The V end lost 1 base, the J end lost 4 bases, and 10 bases lay between the germline ends. This CDR3 is built from 14 residues. The DNA for the CDR3 is TGTGCCAGCAGTTTAGGCTCAGGGACCTATGGCTACACCTTC. This translates into CASSLGSGTYGYTF.

J is TRBJ1-2 and V is TRBV7-3; tentatively, D is TRBD1 (5 bases). Trimming shortened V by 5 bases and J by 6 bases, and 19 bases separated the two germline ends. The germline CDR1 and CDR2 sequences are SGHTA and FQGTGA. CDR3 length: 15 amino acids. The CDR3 coding sequence is TGTGCCAGCAGCCCCCAGGGAAATGGTGGGGATGGCTACACCTTC. It specifies CASSPQGNGGDGYTF.

J is TRBJ1-2 and V is TRBV7-9; tentative D call: TRBD1 (5 bases). Trimming left V 1 base short and J 14 bases short, with 11 bases between. Germline V CDR1 and CDR2: SEHNR, FQNEAQ (reference sequence). This CDR3 contains 11 residues. The CDR3 coding sequence is TGTGCCAGCAGCTTAGAGACGACAGTGACCTTC. Translated, it gives CASSLETTVTF.

This chain connects TRBV7-9 to TRBJ1-6; 7 positions match TRBD1. CDR1 is SEHNR and CDR2 is FQNEAQ in the germline V gene (reference sequence). This CDR3 has 15 residues. With 5 bases clipped from V and 0 bases from J, the junction kept 1 base outside the gene matches. CDR3 nucleotide sequence: TGTGCCAGCAGCCGGGACAGCTCCTATAATTCACCCCTCCACTTT. This sequence encodes CASSRDSSYNSPLHF.

The V call is TRBV2, the J call TRBJ2-4; a possible D gene is TRBD2 (5 bases). Germline CDR1 SNHLY, CDR2 FYNNEI. This CDR3 region has 14 residues. Trimming pared 3 bases from V and 1 base from J, leaving 7 bases between. In nucleotides, the CDR3 is TGTGCCAGCAGTGATCTAGCTGCCAAAAACATTCAGTACTTC. It yields the protein CASSDLAAKNIQYF.

This clonotype appeared a single time. This sequence joins TRBV12-3 or TRBV12-4 and TRBJ1-5; D gene ambiguous. V shed 7 bases and J shed 0 bases, with 10 bases lying between them. There are 14 residues in the CDR3. The CDR3 sequence is CASIGLNSNQPQHF. As DNA, the CDR3 is TGTGCCAGCATAGGCCTGAATAGCAATCAGCCCCAGCATTTT.

This clonotype came up a few times. CDR3 sequence reads: CASSLGYNEQFF. CDR3 nucleotide sequence: TGTGCCAGCAGCTTGGGTTACAATGAGCAGTTCTTC. The chain recombines TRBV7-2 with TRBJ2-1; D is undetermined. Germline CDR1 SGHTA, CDR2 FQGNSA. V was clipped by 3 bases and J by 4 bases, with 4 bases between them. The CDR3 is 12 residues long.

V usage is TRBV24-1 and J usage is TRBJ2-1, with 8 positions matching TRBD2. The CDR3 totals 15 residues. The germline V gene encodes CDR1 KGHDR and CDR2 SFDVKD. Losses at the gene ends were 2 bases for V and 10 bases for J; bases not matched to a gene: 9. CDR3 DNA sequence: TGTGCCACCAGTGATTCCAGGACTAGCCATGGGGAGCAGTTCTTC. This gives the protein CATSDSRTSHGEQFF.

This clonotype occurred once. V is TRBV14 and J is TRBJ2-2; no reliable D call. This CDR3 comprises 16 residues. Germline loops: CDR1 SGHDN, CDR2 FVKESK. Trimming shortened V by 2 bases and J by 7 bases, and 17 bases separated the two germline ends. The DNA for the CDR3 is TGTGCCAGCAGCCAACTGGTAGGGCTGAGCGTCGGGGAGCTGTTTTTT. Its translation: CASSQLVGLSVGELFF. Combining the CDR3 with reference TRBV14 and TRBJ2-2 gives the whole variable domain EAGVTQFPSHSVIEKGQTVTLRCDPISGHDNLYWYRRVMGKEIKFLLHFVKESKQDESGMPNNRFLAERTGGTYSTLKVQPAELEDSGVYFCASSQLVGLSVGELFFGEGSRLTVL.

The chain joins TRBV2 to TRBJ1-5, with D possibly matching TRBD1 (5 bases). V was pared by 8 bases and J by 4 bases, with 12 bases between. The CDR3 totals 13 residues. Germline-derived CDR1 and CDR2 are SNHLY and FYNNEI. The CDR3 DNA reads TGTGCCAGCGATAAGGGGCCAAATCAGCCCCAGCATTTT. This gives the protein CASDKGPNQPQHF.

CDR3 amino acids: CATSRKAQGAINIQYF. The CDR3 DNA reads TGTGCCACCAGCAGGAAGGCCCAGGGGGCGATAAACATTCAGTACTTC. The V call is TRBV15, the J call TRBJ2-4; 8 bases match TRBD1. The CDR3 sequence is 16 residues long. The junction had 10 bases not matched to a gene; V was cut back by 3 bases and J by 6 bases. Germline-derived CDR1 and CDR2 are LNHNV and YYDKDF (reference sequence).

This chain uses TRBV11-2 with TRBJ2-5, with D possibly TRBD1 on 5 matching bases. V was shortened by 7 bases and J by 4 bases, with 10 bases between the two germline ends. The CDR3 covers 12 residues. From germline, CDR1 is SGHAT and CDR2 FQNNGV. CDR3 in amino acids: CASKGGAETQYF. The DNA for the CDR3 is TGTGCCAGCAAGGGTGGGGCAGAGACCCAGTACTTC. The full variable domain, in which reference TRBV11-2 and TRBJ2-5 provide the parts outside the CDR3, is EAGVAQSPRYKIIEKRQSVAFWCNPISGHATLYWYQQILGQGPKLLIQFQNNGVVDDSQLPKDRFSAERLKGVDSTLKIQPAKLEDSAVYLCASKGGAETQYFGPGTRLLVL.

This chain uses TRBV6-5 with TRBJ2-3; D remains ambiguous. CDR1 is MNHEY and CDR2 is SVGAGI in the germline V gene. The germline V and J ends were trimmed by 0 bases and 6 bases, with 4 bases remaining between them. This CDR3 has 12 amino acids. CDR3 sequence reads: CASSYSPDTQYF. The CDR3 DNA reads TGTGCCAGCAGTTACTCGCCTGATACGCAGTATTTT.

The chain combines TRBV18 with TRBJ2-2; 8 bases map to TRBD1. Per germline, CDR1 KGHSH and CDR2 LQKENI. J gave up 6 bases and V 6 bases, and 9 bases lay outside the gene matches. The CDR3 runs to 15 residues. CDR3 in amino acids: CASSLDRAGAGELFF. The DNA of the CDR3 is TGTGCCAGCTCGTTGGACAGGGCGGGCGCCGGGGAGCTGTTTTTT.

The gene calls are TRBV3-1 and TRBJ2-5; 8 bases align to TRBD2. The CDR3 has 18 amino acids. Trimming cost V 0 bases and J 4 bases; bases outside gene matches: 13. CDR1 and CDR2 (germline): LGHDT, YNNKEL (reference sequence). CDR3 coding DNA: TGTGCCAGCAGCCAAGAGCCAGCGGGGGTTCATAGTGGAGAGACCCAGTACTTC. Its translation is CASSQEPAGVHSGETQYF.

The chain combines TRBV29-1 with TRBJ1-1; D gene uncertain. The CDR3 runs 14 residues. Deletions cut 1 base from V and 3 bases from J, with 12 bases between. CDR1 SQVTM and CDR2 ANQGSEA come from the germline V gene. The CDR3 loop is CSVEGNHKDTEAFF. In DNA, the CDR3 is TGCAGCGTTGAAGGGAACCACAAAGACACTGAAGCTTTCTTT.